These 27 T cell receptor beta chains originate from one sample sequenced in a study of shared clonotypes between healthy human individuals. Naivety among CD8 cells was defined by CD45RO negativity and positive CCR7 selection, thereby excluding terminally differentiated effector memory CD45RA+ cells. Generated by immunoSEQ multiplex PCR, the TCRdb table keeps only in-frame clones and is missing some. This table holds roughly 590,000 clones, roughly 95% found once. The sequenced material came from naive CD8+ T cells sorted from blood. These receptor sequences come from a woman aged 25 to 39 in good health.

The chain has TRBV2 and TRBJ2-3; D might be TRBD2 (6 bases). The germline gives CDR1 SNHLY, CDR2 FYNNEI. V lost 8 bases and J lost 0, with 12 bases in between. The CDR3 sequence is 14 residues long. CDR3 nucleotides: TGTGCCAGCCCAATTCGGGGGAGCACAGATACGCAGTATTTT. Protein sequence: CASPIRGSTDTQYF.

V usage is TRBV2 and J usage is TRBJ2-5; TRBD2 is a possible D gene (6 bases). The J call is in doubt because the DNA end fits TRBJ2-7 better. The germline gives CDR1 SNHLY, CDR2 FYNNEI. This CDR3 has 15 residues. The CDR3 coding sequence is TGTGCCAGCAGAGACGCCGGGGGTGCGTCCTACGAGCAGTACTTC. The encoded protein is CASRDAGGASYEQYF.

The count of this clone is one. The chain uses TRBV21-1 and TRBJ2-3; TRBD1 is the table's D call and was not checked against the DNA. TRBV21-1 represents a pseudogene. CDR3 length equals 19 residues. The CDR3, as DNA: TGTGCCAGCAGCAACAAGGTGGACAGGATAGAGGTTAGTGCAGATACGCAGTATTTT. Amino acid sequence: CASSNKVDRIEVSADTQYF.

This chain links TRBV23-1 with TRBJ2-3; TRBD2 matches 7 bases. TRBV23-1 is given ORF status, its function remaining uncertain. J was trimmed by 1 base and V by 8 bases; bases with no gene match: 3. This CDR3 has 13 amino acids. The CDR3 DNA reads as TGCGCCAGCGGGGAGGGCCGCACAGATACGCAGTATTTT. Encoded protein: CASGEGRTDTQYF.

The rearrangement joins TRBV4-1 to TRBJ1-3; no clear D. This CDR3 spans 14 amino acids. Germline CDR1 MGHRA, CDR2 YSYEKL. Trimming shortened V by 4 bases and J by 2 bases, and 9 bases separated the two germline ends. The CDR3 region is CASSPGVAGNTIYF. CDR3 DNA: TGCGCCAGCAGCCCTGGGGTCGCTGGAAACACCATATATTTT.

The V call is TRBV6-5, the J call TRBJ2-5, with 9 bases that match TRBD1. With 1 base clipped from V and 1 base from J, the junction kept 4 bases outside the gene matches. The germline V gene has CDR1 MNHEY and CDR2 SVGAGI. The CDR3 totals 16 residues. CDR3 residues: CASSYLRTGAQETQYF. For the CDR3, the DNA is TGTGCCAGCAGTTACTTACGGACAGGGGCCCAAGAGACCCAGTACTTC.

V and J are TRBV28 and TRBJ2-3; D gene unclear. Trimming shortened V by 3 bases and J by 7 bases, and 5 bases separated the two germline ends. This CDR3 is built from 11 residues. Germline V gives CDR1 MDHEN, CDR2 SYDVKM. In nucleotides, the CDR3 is TGTGCCAGCAGTTTGATTTATACGCAGTATTTT. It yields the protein CASSLIYTQYF.

CDR3: CASSSGLADSGANVLTF. The CDR3 DNA is TGTGCCAGCAGTTCCGGACTAGCGGACTCTGGGGCCAACGTCCTGACTTTC. The rearrangement links TRBV7-2 to TRBJ2-6; 10 nucleotides line up with TRBD2. From germline, CDR1 is SGHTA and CDR2 FQGNSA. The length of the CDR3 is 17 residues. Losses at the gene ends were 6 bases for V and 0 bases for J; bases not matched to a gene: 5.

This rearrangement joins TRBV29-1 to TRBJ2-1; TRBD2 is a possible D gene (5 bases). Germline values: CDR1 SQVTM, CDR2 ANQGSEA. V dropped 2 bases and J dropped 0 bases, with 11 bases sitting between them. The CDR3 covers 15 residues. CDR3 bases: TGCAGCGTTGAACCAGCGGTAAGCTCCTACAATGAGCAGTTCTTC. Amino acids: CSVEPAVSSYNEQFF.

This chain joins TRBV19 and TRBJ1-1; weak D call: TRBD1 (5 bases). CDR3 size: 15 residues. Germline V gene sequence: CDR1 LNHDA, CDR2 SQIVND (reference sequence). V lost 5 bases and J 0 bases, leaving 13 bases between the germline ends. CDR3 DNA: TGTGCCAGTAGTCCCGCGGACACCTTGAACACTGAAGCTTTCTTT. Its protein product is CASSPADTLNTEAFF.

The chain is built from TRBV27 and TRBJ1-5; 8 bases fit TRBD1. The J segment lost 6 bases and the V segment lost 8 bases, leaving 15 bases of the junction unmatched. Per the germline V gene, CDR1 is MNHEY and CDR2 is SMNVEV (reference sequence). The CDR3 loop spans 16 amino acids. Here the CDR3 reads CASSPFGQGASQPQHF. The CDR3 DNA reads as TGTGCCAGCTCCCCGTTCGGGCAGGGGGCGAGTCAGCCCCAGCATTTT.

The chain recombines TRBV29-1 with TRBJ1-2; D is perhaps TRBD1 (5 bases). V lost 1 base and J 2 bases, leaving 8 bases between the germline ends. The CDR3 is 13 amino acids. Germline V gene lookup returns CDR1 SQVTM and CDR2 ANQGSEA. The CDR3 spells CSVEVSGNYGYTF. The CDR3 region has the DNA TGCAGCGTTGAAGTGTCAGGGAACTATGGCTACACCTTC. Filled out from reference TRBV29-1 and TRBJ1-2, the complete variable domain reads SAVISQKPSRDICQRGTSLTIQCQVDSQVTMMFWYRQQPGQSLTLIATANQGSEATYESGFVIDKFPISRPNLTFSTLTVSNMSPEDSSIYLCSVEVSGNYGYTFGSGTRLTVV.

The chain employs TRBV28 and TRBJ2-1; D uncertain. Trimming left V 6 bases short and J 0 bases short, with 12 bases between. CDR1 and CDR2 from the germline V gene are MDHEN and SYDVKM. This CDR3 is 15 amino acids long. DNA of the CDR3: TGTGCCAGCAGCCTGAGTGTGGGCTCCTACAATGAGCAGTTCTTC. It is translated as CASSLSVGSYNEQFF.

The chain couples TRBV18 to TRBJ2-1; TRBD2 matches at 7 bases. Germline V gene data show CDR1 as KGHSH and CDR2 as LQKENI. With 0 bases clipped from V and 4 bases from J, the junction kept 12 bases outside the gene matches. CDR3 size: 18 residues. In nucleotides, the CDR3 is TGTGCCAGCTCACCACCGAGGATGGGAGCGGGAACTTACAATGAGCAGTTCTTC. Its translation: CASSPPRMGAGTYNEQFF.

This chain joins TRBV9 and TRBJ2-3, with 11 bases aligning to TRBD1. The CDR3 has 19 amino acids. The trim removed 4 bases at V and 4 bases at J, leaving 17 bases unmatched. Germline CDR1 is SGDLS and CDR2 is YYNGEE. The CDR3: CASSTVVGQGVKGADTQYF. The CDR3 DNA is TGTGCCAGCAGCACAGTGGTGGGACAGGGGGTAAAGGGCGCAGATACGCAGTATTTT.

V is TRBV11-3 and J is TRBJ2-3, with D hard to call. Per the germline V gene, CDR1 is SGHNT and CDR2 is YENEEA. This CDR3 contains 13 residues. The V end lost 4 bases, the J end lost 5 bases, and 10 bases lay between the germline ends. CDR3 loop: CASSYVHGDTQYF. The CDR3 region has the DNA TGTGCCAGCAGCTACGTCCATGGAGATACGCAGTATTTT.

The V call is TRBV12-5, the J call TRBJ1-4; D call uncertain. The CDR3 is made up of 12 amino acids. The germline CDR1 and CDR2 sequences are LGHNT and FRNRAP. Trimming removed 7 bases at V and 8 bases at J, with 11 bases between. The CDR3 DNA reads TGTGCTAGTGTCGGGTTTATAGAAAAACTGTTTTTT. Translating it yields CASVGFIEKLFF.

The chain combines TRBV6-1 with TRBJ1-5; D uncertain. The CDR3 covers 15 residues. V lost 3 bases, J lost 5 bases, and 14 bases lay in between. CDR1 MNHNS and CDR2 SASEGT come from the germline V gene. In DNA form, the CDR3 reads TGTGCCAGCAGTGATTCCCAGGACTGGTATCAGCCCCAGCATTTT. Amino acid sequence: CASSDSQDWYQPQHF.

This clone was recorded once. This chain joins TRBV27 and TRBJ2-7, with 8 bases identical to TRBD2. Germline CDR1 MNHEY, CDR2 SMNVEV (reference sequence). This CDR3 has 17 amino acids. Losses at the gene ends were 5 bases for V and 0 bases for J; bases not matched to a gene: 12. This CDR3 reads CASSLLAGLGVSYEQYF. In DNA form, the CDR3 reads TGTGCCAGCAGTCTCTTAGCGGGGCTCGGAGTCTCCTACGAGCAGTACTTC.

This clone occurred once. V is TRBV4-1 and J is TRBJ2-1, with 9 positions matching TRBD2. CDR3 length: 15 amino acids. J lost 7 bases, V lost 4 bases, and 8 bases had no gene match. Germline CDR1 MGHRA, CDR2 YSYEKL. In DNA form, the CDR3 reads TGCGCCAGCAGCCCCCTTGCGGGGGGGAGTAATGAGCAGTTCTTC. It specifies CASSPLAGGSNEQFF.

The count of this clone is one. CDR3: CASSFSFGGQFYEQYF. The CDR3 bases are TGTGCCAGCAGTTTCTCCTTCGGGGGACAGTTCTACGAGCAGTACTTC. J is TRBJ2-7 and V is TRBV27; the D gene is possibly TRBD1 (7 bases). Trimming cost V 3 bases and J 3 bases, with 18 bases left between them. The germline gives CDR1 MNHEY, CDR2 SMNVEV (reference sequence). The CDR3 extends over 16 amino acids.

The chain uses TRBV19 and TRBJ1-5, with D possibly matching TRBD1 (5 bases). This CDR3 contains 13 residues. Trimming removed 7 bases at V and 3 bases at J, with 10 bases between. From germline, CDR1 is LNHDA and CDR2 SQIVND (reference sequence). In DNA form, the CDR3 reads TGTGCCAGTACCGCAGGGTACAATCAGCCCCAGCATTTT. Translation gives CASTAGYNQPQHF.

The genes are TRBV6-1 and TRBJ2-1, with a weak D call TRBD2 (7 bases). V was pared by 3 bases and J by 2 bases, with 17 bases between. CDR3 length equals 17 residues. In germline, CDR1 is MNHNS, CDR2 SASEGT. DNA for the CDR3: TGTGCCAGCAGTGAGTACCCCAGGGGAGGGCCCTACAATGAGCAGTTCTTC. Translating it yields CASSEYPRGGPYNEQFF.

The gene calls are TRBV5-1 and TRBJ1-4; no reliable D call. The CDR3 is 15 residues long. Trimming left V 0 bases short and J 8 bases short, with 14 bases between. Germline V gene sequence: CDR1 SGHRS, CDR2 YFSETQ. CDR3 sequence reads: CASSLDTGSGEKLFF. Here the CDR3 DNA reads TGCGCCAGCAGCTTGGATACGGGTTCGGGAGAAAAACTGTTTTTT.

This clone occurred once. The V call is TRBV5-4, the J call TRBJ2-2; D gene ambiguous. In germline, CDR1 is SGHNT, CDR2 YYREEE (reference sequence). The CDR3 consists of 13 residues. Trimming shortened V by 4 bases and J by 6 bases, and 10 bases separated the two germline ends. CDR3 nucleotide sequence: TGTGCCAGCAGCCCGGATCTGGCCGGGGAGCTGTTTTTT. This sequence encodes CASSPDLAGELFF.

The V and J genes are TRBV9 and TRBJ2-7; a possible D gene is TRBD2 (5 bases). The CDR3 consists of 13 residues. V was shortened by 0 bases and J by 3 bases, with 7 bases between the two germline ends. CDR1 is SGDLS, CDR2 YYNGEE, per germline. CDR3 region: CASSVDAGYEQYF. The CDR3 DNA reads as TGTGCCAGCAGCGTAGATGCGGGCTACGAGCAGTACTTC.

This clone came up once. CDR3 nucleotides: TGTGCCAGCAGCGTAGGGGCAGCCTCAACTAATGAAAAACTGTTTTTT. This sequence encodes CASSVGAASTNEKLFF. The chain carries TRBV9 and TRBJ1-4; D unresolved. The germline gives CDR1 SGDLS, CDR2 YYNGEE. The germline V and J ends were trimmed by 0 bases and 0 bases, with 9 bases remaining between them. This CDR3 has 16 amino acids.